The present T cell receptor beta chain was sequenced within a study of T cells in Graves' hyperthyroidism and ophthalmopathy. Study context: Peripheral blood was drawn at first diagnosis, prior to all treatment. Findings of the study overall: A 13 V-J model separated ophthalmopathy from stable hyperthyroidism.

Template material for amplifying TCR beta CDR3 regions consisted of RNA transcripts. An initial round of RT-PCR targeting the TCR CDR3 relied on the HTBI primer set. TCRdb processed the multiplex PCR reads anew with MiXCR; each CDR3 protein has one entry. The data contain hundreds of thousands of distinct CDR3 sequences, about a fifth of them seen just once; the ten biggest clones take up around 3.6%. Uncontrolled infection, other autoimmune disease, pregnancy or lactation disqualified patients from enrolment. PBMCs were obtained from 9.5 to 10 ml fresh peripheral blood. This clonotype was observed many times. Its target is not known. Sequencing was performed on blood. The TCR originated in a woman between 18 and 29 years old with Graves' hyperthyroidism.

The CDR3 DNA sequence: TGTGCCTGGGGACAGGGAAATCAGCCCCAGCATTTT. As protein: CAWGQGNQPQHF. V and J are TRBV30 and TRBJ1-5; 8 nucleotides align to TRBD1. This CDR3 is 12 amino acids long. The germline V gene encodes CDR1 GTSNPN and CDR2 SVGIG (reference sequence). The junction had 1 base not matched to a gene; V was cut back by 5 bases and J by 4 bases.